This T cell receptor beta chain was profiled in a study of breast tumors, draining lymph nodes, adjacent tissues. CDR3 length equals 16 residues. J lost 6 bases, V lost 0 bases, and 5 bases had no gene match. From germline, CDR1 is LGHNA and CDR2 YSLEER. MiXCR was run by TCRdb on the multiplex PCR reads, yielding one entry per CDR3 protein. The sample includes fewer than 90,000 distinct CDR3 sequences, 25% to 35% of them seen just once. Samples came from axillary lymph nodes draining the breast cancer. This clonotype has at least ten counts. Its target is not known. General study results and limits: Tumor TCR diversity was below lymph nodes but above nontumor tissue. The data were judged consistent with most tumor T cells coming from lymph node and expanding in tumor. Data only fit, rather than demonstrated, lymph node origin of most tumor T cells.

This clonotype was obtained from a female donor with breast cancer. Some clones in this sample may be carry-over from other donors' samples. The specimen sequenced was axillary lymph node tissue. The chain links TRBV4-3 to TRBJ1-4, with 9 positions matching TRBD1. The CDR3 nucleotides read TGCGCCAGCAGCCAAGAAGGGACAGGGATGTATGAAAAACTGTTTTTT. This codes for CASSQEGTGMYEKLFF.